In its sample, the clone carrying this T cell receptor beta chain was seen many times. The data originate from a study of CD8+CD57+ T cells in acquired aplastic anemia. Study-wide background: Across the sorted CD4+ and CD8+ cells, DNA amounts averaged about 3.2 ug. Healthy donors gave roughly 9.9 million reads on average for CD4+ cells.

Template material for TCR beta VDJ and CDR3 profiling consisted of genomic DNA. TCRdb re-called the reads with MiXCR, one entry per CDR3 protein. Here the sample spans approximately 130,000 distinct CDR3 sequences, 41% being singletons. Germline assignment: CDR1 SGHNT and CDR2 YYREEE (reference sequence). V trimming: 3 bases; J trimming: 2 bases; junction bases outside the gene matches: 8. CDR3 length: 16 residues. V is TRBV5-4 and J is TRBJ2-3; TRBD1 matches at 8 bases. This TCR was sampled from a human donor in good health, serving as a control. Sample: sorted CD4+, CD8+, or CD8+CD57+ T cells (not recorded which) from PBMCs. This chain's CDR3 is CASSYNRGSFTDTQYF. The CDR3 nucleotides read TGTGCCAGCAGCTACAACAGGGGGAGTTTCACAGATACGCAGTATTTT.